This TCR beta chain was captured in a study of shared clonotypes between healthy human individuals. The wider study: The study used three CD4 naive, three CD4 memory, two CD8 naive and one CD8 memory plate per donor.

Germline CDR1 is SGHRS and CDR2 is YFSETQ. V lost 4 bases and J lost 3; bases outside the gene matches: 11. The CDR3 is made up of 16 amino acids. Terminally differentiated effector memory CD45RA+ cells were excluded by CCR7 positive selection of CD45RO-negative cells. The data were produced by immunoSEQ multiplex PCR, yet TCRdb's version contains in-frame clones alone and is incomplete. The data show 650,000 to 800,000 clones, under 95% seen once. This clonotype originated in a man aged 25-45 years in good health. Sequenced: naive CD8+ T cells sorted from blood. The chain carries TRBV5-1 and TRBJ2-3, with TRBD1 matching over 7 bases. The CDR3 spells CASSQTGTVITDTQYF. The CDR3, as DNA: TGCGCCAGCAGCCAAACCGGGACAGTGATTACAGATACGCAGTATTTT.